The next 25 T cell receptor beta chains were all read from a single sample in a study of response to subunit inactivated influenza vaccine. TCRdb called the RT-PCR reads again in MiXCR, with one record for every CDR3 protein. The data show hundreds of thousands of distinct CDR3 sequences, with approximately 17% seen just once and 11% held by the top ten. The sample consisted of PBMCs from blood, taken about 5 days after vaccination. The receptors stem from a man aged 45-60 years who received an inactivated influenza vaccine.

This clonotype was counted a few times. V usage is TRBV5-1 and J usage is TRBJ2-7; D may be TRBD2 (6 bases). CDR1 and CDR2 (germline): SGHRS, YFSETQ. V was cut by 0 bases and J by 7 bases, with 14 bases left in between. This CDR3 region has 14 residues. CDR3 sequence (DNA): TGCGCCAGCAGCTTGGAACCAGTGACTAGGGAGCAGTACTTC. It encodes CASSLEPVTREQYF.

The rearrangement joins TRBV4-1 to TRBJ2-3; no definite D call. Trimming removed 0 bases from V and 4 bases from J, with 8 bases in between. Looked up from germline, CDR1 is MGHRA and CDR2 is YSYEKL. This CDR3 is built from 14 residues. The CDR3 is CASSQEGTADTQYF. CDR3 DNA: TGCGCCAGCAGCCAAGAAGGCACGGCAGATACGCAGTATTTT.

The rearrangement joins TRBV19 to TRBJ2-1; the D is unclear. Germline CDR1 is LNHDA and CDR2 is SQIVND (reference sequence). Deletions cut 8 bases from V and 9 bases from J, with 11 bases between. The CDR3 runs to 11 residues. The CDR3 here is CASYQEGEQFF. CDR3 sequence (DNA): TGTGCCAGTTATCAGGAAGGTGAGCAGTTCTTC.

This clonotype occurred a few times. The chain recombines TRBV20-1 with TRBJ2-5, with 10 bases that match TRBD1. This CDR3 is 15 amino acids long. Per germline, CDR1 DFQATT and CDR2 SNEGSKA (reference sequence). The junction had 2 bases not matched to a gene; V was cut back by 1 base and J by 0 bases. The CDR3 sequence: CSARVTGGYQETQYF. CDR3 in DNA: TGCAGTGCTAGAGTGACAGGGGGCTACCAAGAGACCCAGTACTTC.

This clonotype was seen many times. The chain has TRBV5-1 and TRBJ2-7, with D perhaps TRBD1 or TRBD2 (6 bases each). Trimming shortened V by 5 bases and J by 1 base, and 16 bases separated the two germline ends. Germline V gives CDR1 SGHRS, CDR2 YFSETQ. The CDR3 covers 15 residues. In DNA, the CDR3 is TGCGCCAGCAGGGGACTGACAGGTCGTTCCTACGAGCAGTACTTC. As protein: CASRGLTGRSYEQYF.

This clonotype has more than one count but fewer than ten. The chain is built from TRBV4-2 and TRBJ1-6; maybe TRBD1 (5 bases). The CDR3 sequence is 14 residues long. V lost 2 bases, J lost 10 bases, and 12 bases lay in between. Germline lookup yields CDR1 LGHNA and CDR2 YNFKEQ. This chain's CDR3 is CASSQTGSDSPLHF. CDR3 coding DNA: TGTGCCAGCAGCCAAACAGGATCGGACTCACCCCTCCACTTT.

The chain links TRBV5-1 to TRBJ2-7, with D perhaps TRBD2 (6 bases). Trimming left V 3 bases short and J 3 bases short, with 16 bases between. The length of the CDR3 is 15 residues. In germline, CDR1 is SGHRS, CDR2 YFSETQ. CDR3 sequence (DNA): TGCGCCAGCAGCTCGGACGGGACTTTAGACTACGAGCAGTACTTC. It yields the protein CASSSDGTLDYEQYF.

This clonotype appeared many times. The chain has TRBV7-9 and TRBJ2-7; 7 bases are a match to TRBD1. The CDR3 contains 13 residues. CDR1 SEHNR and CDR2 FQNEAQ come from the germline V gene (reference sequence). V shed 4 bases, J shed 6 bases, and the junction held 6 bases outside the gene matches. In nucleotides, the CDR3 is TGTGCCAGCAGCTCAGGGGGTCGTCGCGAGCAGTACTTC. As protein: CASSSGGRREQYF.

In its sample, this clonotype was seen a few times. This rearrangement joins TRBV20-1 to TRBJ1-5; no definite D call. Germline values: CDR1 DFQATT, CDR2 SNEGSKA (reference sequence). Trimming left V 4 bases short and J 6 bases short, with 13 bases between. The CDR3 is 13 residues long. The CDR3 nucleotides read TGCAGTGCTACAGGACGCACCCGTCAGCCCCAGCATTTT. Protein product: CSATGRTRQPQHF.

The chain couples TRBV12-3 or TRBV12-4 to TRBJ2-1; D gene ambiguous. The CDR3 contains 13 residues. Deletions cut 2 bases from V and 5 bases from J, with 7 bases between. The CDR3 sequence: CASSLTLDNEQFF. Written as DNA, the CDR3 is TGTGCCAGCAGTTTAACCCTGGACAATGAGCAGTTCTTC.

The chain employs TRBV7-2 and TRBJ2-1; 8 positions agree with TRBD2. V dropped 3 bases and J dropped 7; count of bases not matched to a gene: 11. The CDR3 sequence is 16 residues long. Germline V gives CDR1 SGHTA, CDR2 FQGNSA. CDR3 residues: CASSFPGRANGNEQFF. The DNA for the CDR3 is TGTGCCAGCAGCTTTCCCGGGAGGGCCAACGGGAATGAGCAGTTCTTC.

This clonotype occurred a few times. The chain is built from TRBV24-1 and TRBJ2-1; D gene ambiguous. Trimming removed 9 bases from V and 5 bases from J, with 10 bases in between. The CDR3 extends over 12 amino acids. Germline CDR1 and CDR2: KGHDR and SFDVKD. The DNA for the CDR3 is TGTGCCACCGCGGACCCGGACAATGAGCAGTTCTTC. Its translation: CATADPDNEQFF.

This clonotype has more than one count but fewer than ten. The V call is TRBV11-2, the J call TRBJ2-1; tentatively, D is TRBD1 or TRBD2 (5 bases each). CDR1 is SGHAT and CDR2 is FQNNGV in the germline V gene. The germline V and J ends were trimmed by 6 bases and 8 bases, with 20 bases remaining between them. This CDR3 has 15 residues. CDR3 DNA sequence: TGTGCCAGCAGTTGGATAGGGACCGAAGGGTATGAGCAGTTCTTC. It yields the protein CASSWIGTEGYEQFF.

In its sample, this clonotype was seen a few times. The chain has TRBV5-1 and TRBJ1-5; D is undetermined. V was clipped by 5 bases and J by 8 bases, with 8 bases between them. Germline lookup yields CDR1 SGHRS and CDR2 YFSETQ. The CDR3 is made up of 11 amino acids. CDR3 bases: TGCGCCAGCAGAACGAGGGAGCCCCAGCATTTT. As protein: CASRTREPQHF.

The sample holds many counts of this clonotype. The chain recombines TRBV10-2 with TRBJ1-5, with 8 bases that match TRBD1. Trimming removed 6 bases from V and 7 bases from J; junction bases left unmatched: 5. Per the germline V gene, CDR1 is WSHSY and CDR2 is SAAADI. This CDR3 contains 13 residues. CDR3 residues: CASSGQGGQPQHF. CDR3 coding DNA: TGCGCCAGCAGCGGACAGGGCGGCCAGCCCCAGCATTTT.

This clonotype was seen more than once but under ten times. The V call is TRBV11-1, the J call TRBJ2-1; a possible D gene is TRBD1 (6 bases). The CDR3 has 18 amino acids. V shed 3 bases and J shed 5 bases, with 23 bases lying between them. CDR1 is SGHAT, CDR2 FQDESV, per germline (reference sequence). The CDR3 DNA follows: TGTGCCAGCAGCTTCCCGCCCGTCCCAGGACAGCGAAACAATGAGCAGTTCTTC. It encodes CASSFPPVPGQRNNEQFF.

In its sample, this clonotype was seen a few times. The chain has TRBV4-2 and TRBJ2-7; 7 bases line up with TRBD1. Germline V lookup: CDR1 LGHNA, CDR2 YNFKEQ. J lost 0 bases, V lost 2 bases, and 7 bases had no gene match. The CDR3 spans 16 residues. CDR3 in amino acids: CASSQPTGDTSYEQYF. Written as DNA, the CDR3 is TGTGCCAGCAGCCAACCTACAGGGGATACCTCCTACGAGCAGTACTTC.

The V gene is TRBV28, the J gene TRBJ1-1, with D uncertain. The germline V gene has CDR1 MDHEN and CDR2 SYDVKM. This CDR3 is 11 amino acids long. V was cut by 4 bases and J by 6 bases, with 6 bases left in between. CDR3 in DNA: TGTGCCAGCAGTTCCGCACCTGAAGCTTTCTTT. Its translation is CASSSAPEAFF.

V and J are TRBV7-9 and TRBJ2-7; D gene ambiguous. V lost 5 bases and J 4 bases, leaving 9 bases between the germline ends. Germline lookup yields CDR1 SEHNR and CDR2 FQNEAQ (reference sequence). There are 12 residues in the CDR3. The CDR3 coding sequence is TGTGCCAGCAGCCACGACATATACGAGCAGTACTTC. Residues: CASSHDIYEQYF.

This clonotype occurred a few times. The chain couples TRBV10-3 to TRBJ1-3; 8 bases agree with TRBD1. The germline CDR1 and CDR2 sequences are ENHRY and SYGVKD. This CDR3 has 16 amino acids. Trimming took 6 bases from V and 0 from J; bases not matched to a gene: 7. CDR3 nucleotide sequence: TGTGCCATCAGCCGGGGACAGGCCCACTCTGGAAACACCATATATTTT. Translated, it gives CAISRGQAHSGNTIYF.

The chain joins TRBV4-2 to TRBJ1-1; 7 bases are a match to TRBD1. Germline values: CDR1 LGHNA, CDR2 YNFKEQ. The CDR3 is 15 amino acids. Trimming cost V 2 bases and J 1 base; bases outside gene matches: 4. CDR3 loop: CASSQTRTGNTEAFF. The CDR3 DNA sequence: TGTGCCAGCAGCCAAACCCGGACAGGGAACACTGAAGCTTTCTTT.

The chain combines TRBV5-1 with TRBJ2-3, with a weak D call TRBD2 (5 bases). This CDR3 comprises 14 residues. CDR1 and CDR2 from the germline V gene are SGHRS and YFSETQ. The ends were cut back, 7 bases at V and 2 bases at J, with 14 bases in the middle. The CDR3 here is CASAPGGPTDTQYF. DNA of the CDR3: TGCGCCAGCGCACCAGGAGGACCCACAGATACGCAGTATTTT.

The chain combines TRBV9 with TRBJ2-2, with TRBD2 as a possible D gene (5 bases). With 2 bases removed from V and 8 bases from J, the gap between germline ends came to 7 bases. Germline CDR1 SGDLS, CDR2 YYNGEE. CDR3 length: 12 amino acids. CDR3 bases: TGTGCCAGCAGCGTGAGGGAGGGGGAGCTGTTTTTT. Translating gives CASSVREGELFF.

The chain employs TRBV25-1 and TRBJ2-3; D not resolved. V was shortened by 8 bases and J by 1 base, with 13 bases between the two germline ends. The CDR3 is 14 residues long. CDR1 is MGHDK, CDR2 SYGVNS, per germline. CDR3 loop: CASGKSTRTDTQYF. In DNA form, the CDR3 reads TGTGCCAGCGGGAAGTCAACACGCACAGATACGCAGTATTTT.

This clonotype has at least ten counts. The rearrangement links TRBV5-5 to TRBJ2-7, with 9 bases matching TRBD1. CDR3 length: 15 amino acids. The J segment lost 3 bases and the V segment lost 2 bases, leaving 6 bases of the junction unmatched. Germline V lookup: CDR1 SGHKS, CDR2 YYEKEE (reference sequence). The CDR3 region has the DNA TGTGCCAGCAGCTTTGGACAGGGGTTTTACTACGAGCAGTACTTC. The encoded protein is CASSFGQGFYYEQYF.